The 24 T cell receptor beta chains presented below share a single source sample, sequenced in a study of blood T cells in healthy people across ages. A J-beta primer mix and a sample-barcoded 5' primer were used in a second PCR of roughly 6 to 11 cycles. A single record per CDR3 protein comes from TCRdb applying MiXCR to the 5' RACE reads. Found here are 1.5 million or so distinct CDR3 sequences, around two fifths of them singletons; the top ten hold approximately 7.9%. Sample: blood. Receptors were obtained from a woman younger than 30 in good health.

The CDR3 sequence is CASGLAATGELFF. DNA for the CDR3: TGTGCCAGCGGACTAGCGGCCACCGGGGAGCTGTTTTTT. This rearrangement joins TRBV4-2 to TRBJ2-2; TRBD2 aligns across 10 bases. The CDR3 runs 13 residues. CDR1 is LGHNA, CDR2 YNFKEQ, per germline. V gave up 8 bases and J gave up 4 bases; unmatched junction bases: 1.

The gene calls are TRBV14 and TRBJ2-1, with 7 bases aligning to TRBD2. The CDR3 runs 14 residues. CDR1 is SGHDN and CDR2 is FVKESK in the germline V gene. The V and J ends lost 4 bases and 5 bases, in that order; junction bases with no gene match: 5. The DNA of the CDR3 is TGTGCCAGCAGCCGGACTAGGAAGAACAATGAGCAGTTCTTC. The encoded protein is CASSRTRKNNEQFF.

A few counts support this clonotype. The chain links TRBV4-2 to TRBJ2-5; 8 bases are shared with TRBD2. The V segment lost 1 base and the J segment 1 base; nucleotides outside the gene matches: 5. Germline V CDR1 and CDR2: LGHNA, YNFKEQ. CDR3 length: 16 amino acids. The CDR3 DNA follows: TGTGCCAGCAGCCAAGTGGGTAGCGGGGTCCAAGAGACCCAGTACTTC. Translating it yields CASSQVGSGVQETQYF.

This clonotype has more than one count but fewer than ten. J is TRBJ2-3 and V is TRBV20-1, with 7 bases lining up with TRBD1. With V trimmed by 6 bases and J by 2 bases, 14 bases remained unmatched. The length of the CDR3 is 16 residues. Germline CDR1 DFQATT, CDR2 SNEGSKA (reference sequence). CDR3 amino acids: CSATWAGGANTDTQYF. The CDR3 nucleotides read TGCAGTGCCACTTGGGCAGGGGGAGCTAACACAGATACGCAGTATTTT.

The rearrangement uses TRBV20-1 and TRBJ2-5; TRBD2 matches at 7 bases. Trimming at V came to 3 bases and at J to 3 bases, leaving 7 bases not matched to a gene. CDR1 and CDR2 (germline): DFQATT, SNEGSKA (reference sequence). The CDR3 runs to 14 residues. As DNA, the CDR3 is TGCAGTGCTAGTAAACTAGCGTCAAAAGAGACCCAGTACTTC. It translates to CSASKLASKETQYF.

Only one count was recorded for this clonotype. V gene TRBV7-9 combines with J gene TRBJ2-5, with no clear D. This CDR3 comprises 15 residues. Germline V gives CDR1 SEHNR, CDR2 FQNEAQ (reference sequence). V was shortened by 1 base and J by 1 base, with 10 bases between the two germline ends. DNA for the CDR3: TGTGCCAGCAGCTTAGTTTCTAAGCGCCAAGAGACCCAGTACTTC. Residues: CASSLVSKRQETQYF.

The CDR3 reads CSARDGQADGYGYTF. In DNA form, the CDR3 reads TGCAGTGCTAGAGATGGACAGGCGGATGGCTATGGCTACACCTTC. The chain employs TRBV20-1 and TRBJ1-2, with 7 bases fitting TRBD1. The CDR3 sequence is 15 residues long. Trimming removed 0 bases from V and 4 bases from J; junction bases left unmatched: 8. The V gene's germline CDR1 is DFQATT and CDR2 SNEGSKA (reference sequence).

The J gene is TRBJ2-5, the V gene TRBV10-3, with 9 bases lining up with TRBD2. The length of the CDR3 is 15 residues. From germline, CDR1 is ENHRY and CDR2 SYGVKD. The V and J ends lost 3 bases and 11 bases, in that order; junction bases with no gene match: 13. The CDR3 nucleotides read TGTGCCATCAGTGAAGCACTAGCGGGTAACAATGAGCAGTACTTC. Translated: CAISEALAGNNEQYF.

This chain links TRBV6-6 with TRBJ2-7; D may be TRBD1 or TRBD2 (5 bases each). The germline V gene has CDR1 MNHNY and CDR2 SVGAGI (reference sequence). Trimming took off 6 bases at V and 2 bases at J, with 14 bases between the two ends. There are 14 residues in the CDR3. CDR3 residues: CASRGDGHTYEQYF. The CDR3, as DNA: TGTGCCAGCAGGGGGGACGGACACACCTACGAGCAGTACTTC.

The V and J genes are TRBV5-6 and TRBJ1-2, with TRBD1 as a possible D gene (6 bases). The germline gives CDR1 SGHDT, CDR2 YYEEEE. The CDR3 is 14 residues long. V lost 4 bases and J 8 bases, leaving 18 bases between the germline ends. CDR3 loop: CASSRRGQGRGYTF. The CDR3 nucleotides read TGTGCCAGCAGCCGGCGGGGGCAGGGGAGAGGCTACACCTTC.

The chain couples TRBV2 to TRBJ2-1, with a possible D match to TRBD1 (5 bases). The CDR3 is 13 amino acids. Per germline, CDR1 SNHLY and CDR2 FYNNEI. V was cut by 2 bases and J by 10 bases, with 12 bases left in between. CDR3 DNA sequence: TGTGCCAGCAGTGAACAGGGTTTAGGGGAGCAGTTCTTC. Its translation is CASSEQGLGEQFF. Full variable domain (rest looked up from reference TRBV2 and TRBJ2-1): EPEVTQTPSHQVTQMGQEVILRCVPISNHLYFYWYRQILGQKVEFLVSFYNNEISEKSEIFDDQFSVERPDGSNFTLKIRSTKLEDSAMYFCASSEQGLGEQFFGPGTRLTVL.

The rearrangement uses TRBV4-2 and TRBJ2-7; tentatively, D is TRBD2 (6 bases). The V gene lost 6 bases and the J gene lost 0 bases, with 15 bases spanning the gap. CDR3 length: 15 amino acids. Germline values: CDR1 LGHNA, CDR2 YNFKEQ. As DNA, the CDR3 is TGTGCCAGCAGGGAAAGGGACGGGAGCTCCTACGAGCAGTACTTC. Amino acids: CASRERDGSSYEQYF.

The chain carries TRBV7-8 and TRBJ2-6, with a weak D call TRBD2 (5 bases). The CDR3 runs 19 residues. CDR1 is SGHVS, CDR2 FQNEAQ, per germline. The germline V and J ends were trimmed by 5 bases and 1 base, with 21 bases remaining between them. The CDR3 DNA follows: TGTGCCAGCAGCCTGAACTCACGGGGAGTGTTTTCTGGGGCCAACGTCCTGACTTTC. It translates to CASSLNSRGVFSGANVLTF.

V gene TRBV29-1 combines with J gene TRBJ2-4; 12 bases line up with TRBD2. This CDR3 contains 16 residues. With 4 bases clipped from V and 8 bases from J, the junction kept 12 bases outside the gene matches. From germline, CDR1 is SQVTM and CDR2 ANQGSEA. Here the CDR3 DNA reads TGCAGCGTTGCGGGGGGGACTAGCGGGCGCGCGGACATTCAGTACTTC. This gives the protein CSVAGGTSGRADIQYF.

The genes are TRBV6-5 and TRBJ2-2, with D hard to call. The CDR3 loop spans 11 amino acids. V gave up 8 bases and J gave up 7 bases, with 8 bases separating them. Germline lookup yields CDR1 MNHEY and CDR2 SVGAGI. CDR3 coding DNA: TGTGCCAGCTGGTATTACGGGGAGCTGTTTTTT. It codes for CASWYYGELFF.

The chain recombines TRBV20-1 with TRBJ2-7, with D maybe TRBD1 (5 bases). With 0 bases removed from V and 6 bases from J, the gap between germline ends came to 21 bases. CDR3 length equals 16 residues. Germline V CDR1 and CDR2: DFQATT, SNEGSKA (reference sequence). The CDR3 bases are TGCAGTGCTAGAGATCTGGACATGGGGTCCTCCAGCGAGCAGTACTTC. Its translation: CSARDLDMGSSSEQYF.

This sequence joins TRBV2 and TRBJ2-5; 9 positions match TRBD1. This CDR3 region has 15 residues. V shed 4 bases, J shed 2 bases, and the junction held 5 bases outside the gene matches. CDR1 is SNHLY, CDR2 FYNNEI, per germline. CDR3 in amino acids: CASSGETGGQETQYF. CDR3 in DNA: TGTGCCAGCAGTGGGGAGACAGGGGGGCAAGAGACCCAGTACTTC.

CDR3 protein: CAISEAGGPNEKLFF. CDR3 nucleotide sequence: TGTGCCATCAGTGAGGCAGGGGGGCCTAATGAAAAACTGTTTTTT. The rearrangement links TRBV10-3 to TRBJ1-4, with 7 bases identical to TRBD1. Germline CDR1 ENHRY, CDR2 SYGVKD. Trimming removed 2 bases from V and 3 bases from J; junction bases left unmatched: 3. The CDR3 sequence is 15 residues long.

This clonotype was counted between two and nine times. The V gene is TRBV3-1, the J gene TRBJ2-7; D uncertain. Germline V CDR1 and CDR2: LGHDT, YNNKEL (reference sequence). The CDR3 loop spans 12 amino acids. The V and J ends lost 2 bases and 2 bases respectively, with 4 bases between them. The CDR3 DNA is TGTGCCAGCAGCCAATATGCCTACGAGCAGTACTTC. Its translation is CASSQYAYEQYF.

The gene calls are TRBV12-3 or TRBV12-4 and TRBJ1-6; D not resolved. The CDR3 is 14 residues long. V was shortened by 6 bases and J by 10 bases, with 16 bases between the two germline ends. The chain's CDR3 is CASSLGGGRSPLHF. As DNA, the CDR3 is TGTGCCAGCAGCTTGGGAGGTGGGAGGTCACCCCTCCACTTT.

This clonotype occurred a few times. The V gene is TRBV12-5, the J gene TRBJ2-7, with 8 bases that match TRBD1. V dropped 0 bases and J dropped 0; count of bases not matched to a gene: 7. Germline V gene sequence: CDR1 LGHNT, CDR2 FRNRAP. The CDR3 spans 17 residues. CDR3 region: CASGLVLDRGSSYEQYF. Written as DNA, the CDR3 is TGTGCTAGTGGTTTGGTACTAGACAGGGGTAGCTCCTACGAGCAGTACTTC. Variable domain in full (rest from reference TRBV12-5 and TRBJ2-7): DARVTQTPRHKVTEMGQEVTMRCQPILGHNTVFWYRQTMMQGLELLAYFRNRAPLDDSGMPKDRFSAEMPDATLATLKIQPSEPRDSAVYFCASGLVLDRGSSYEQYFGPGTRLTVT.

This clonotype was counted only a few times. The chain couples TRBV27 to TRBJ2-7; the D is unclear. Trimming stripped 7 bases from V and 3 bases from J, with 19 bases between. The length of the CDR3 is 15 residues. Germline lookup yields CDR1 MNHEY and CDR2 SMNVEV (reference sequence). The CDR3 loop reads CASTLSKGGYYEQYF. The DNA of the CDR3 is TGTGCCAGCACCCTAAGCAAGGGCGGATACTACGAGCAGTACTTC.

This clonotype showed up just a few times. The chain uses TRBV12-3 or TRBV12-4 and TRBJ2-7; D might be TRBD1 (5 bases). The length of the CDR3 is 14 residues. The V end lost 3 bases, the J end lost 7 bases, and 16 bases lay between the germline ends. The CDR3 region has the DNA TGTGCCAGCAGTTTCGTGCAGGGTTGGAATGAGCAGTACTTC. Protein product: CASSFVQGWNEQYF.

This chain uses TRBV6-5 with TRBJ2-6, with TRBD1 matching 8 bases. Germline CDR1 and CDR2: MNHEY and SVGAGI. The CDR3 totals 18 residues. The V and J ends lost 1 base and 4 bases, in that order; junction bases with no gene match: 9. CDR3 loop: CASSYFWATGAGANVLTF. In nucleotides, the CDR3 is TGTGCCAGCAGTTACTTTTGGGCGACAGGGGCCGGGGCCAACGTCCTGACTTTC.